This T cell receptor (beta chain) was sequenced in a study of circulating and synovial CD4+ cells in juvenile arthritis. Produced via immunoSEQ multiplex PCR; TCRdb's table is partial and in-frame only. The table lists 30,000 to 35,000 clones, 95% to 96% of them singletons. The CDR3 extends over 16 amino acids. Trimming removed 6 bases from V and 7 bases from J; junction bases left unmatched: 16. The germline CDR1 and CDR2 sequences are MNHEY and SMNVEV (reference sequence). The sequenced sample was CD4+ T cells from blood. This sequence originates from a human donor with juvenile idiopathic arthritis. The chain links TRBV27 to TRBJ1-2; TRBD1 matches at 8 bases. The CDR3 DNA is TGTGCCAGCAGATCCGATATAGTCAGGGGGCGCGGTGGCTACACCTTC. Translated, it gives CASRSDIVRGRGGYTF.